This T cell receptor (beta chain) is from a study of cytomegalovirus exposure and HLA in healthy donors. Use of 60 Vbeta and 13 Jbeta primers characterized the PCR. TCRdb's copy holds only in-frame clones and misses some; the assay was immunoSEQ multiplex PCR. Of approximately 70,000 clones listed, around 74% were seen once; the top ten hold around 10%. General observations from the study: It was reported in a later analysis that an Asian-associated ancestry cluster showed fewer N-insertions than the roughly 670-donor mean. Generally TCR sequences proved uncommon, though certain public TCRs appeared in numerous donors. The study listed roughly 160 cytomegalovirus-associated TCR beta chains.

Every donor was a healthy person donating bone marrow. This CDR3 contains 14 residues. CDR1 GTSNPN and CDR2 SVGIG come from the germline V gene (reference sequence). Trimming took off 0 bases at V and 11 bases at J, with 19 bases between the two ends. In the case of this clone: Its antigen remains unknown.

The sequence was obtained from a woman aged 55-69 years in good health and CMV-seropositive. V is TRBV30 and J is TRBJ1-2, with D maybe TRBD1 (6 bases). The specimen was PBMCs. CDR3: CAWSVPGTLKGYTF. The CDR3 DNA is TGTGCCTGGAGTGTACCCGGGACACTAAAAGGGTACACCTTC.